The source of this T cell receptor (beta chain) is a study of blood T cells in healthy people across ages. Study-wide points: Strong correlation was found linking TCR beta diversity to naive T cell percentage. What prevented conclusive comparison of naive and antigen-experienced cells was that PBMCs were unsorted.

Combining a sample-barcoded 5' primer with a J-beta primer mix, a second PCR ran for roughly 7 to 11 cycles. TCRdb recomputed calls from the 5' RACE reads with MiXCR, one row per CDR3 protein. The table has approximately 400,000 distinct CDR3 sequences, 45% to 60% seen once. Points on this clonotype: Its antigen is not known. This may come from a read error, since a much larger clone is one base off.

Germline V lookup: CDR1 DFQATT, CDR2 SNEGSKA (reference sequence). This CDR3 spans 14 amino acids. Healthy Caucasian individuals from Russia aged about 6 to 95 were enrolled as donors. A minimum of 6.5 million PBMCs was isolated per sample. The TCR was taken from a man between 60 and 75 years old in good health. Material for sequencing was blood. The gene calls are TRBV20-1 and TRBJ2-1; D may correspond to TRBD1 or TRBD2 (7 bases each). The J call may be wrong; the DNA end is better matched by TRBJ2-7. CDR3 coding DNA: TGCAGTGCCTCAGGGGGGGTCTACTACAATGAGCAGTACTTC. It encodes CSASGGVYYNEQYF.